Given below is one T cell receptor (beta chain) in context. The V and J ends lost 7 bases and 2 bases, in that order; junction bases with no gene match: 2. Germline CDR1 MNHEY, CDR2 SVGAGI. The CDR3 consists of 14 residues. The data derive from a study of control samples from healthy donors and cancer patients. The protocol was immunoSEQ multiplex PCR, while the TCRdb copy is restricted to in-frame clones and leaves out a portion. The sample holds 120,000 to 150,000 clones, roughly 92% seen once. V gene TRBV6-5 combines with J gene TRBJ2-3, with TRBD2 identical over 11 bases. The clonotype was recovered from a man aged 35 to 55 in good health. Sequenced sample: blood. Here the CDR3 reads CASTTSGNTDTQYF. CDR3 in DNA: TGTGCCAGCACGACTAGCGGGAACACAGATACGCAGTATTTT.